The sequence of this T cell receptor (beta chain) was determined in a study of CD8+CD57+ T cells in acquired aplastic anemia. Overall study: The average for DNA from sorted CD4+ and CD8+ cells was 3 to 4 ug. On average, healthy donors gave approximately 9.9 million reads for CD4+ cells. Study results and limitations: About 27 shared CD8+ CDR3s appeared highly expressed within patients' immunodominant clones. Significance was not reached for CD8+ Simpson's diversity between patients and controls.

In regard to this clonotype: Antigen unknown.

The CDR3 loop spans 13 amino acids. CDR1 MGHDK and CDR2 SYGVNS come from the germline V gene. V was clipped by 3 bases and J by 5 bases, with 8 bases between them. TCR beta VDJ and CDR3 profiles were obtained from a genomic DNA template. TCRdb reanalysed the reads using MiXCR and keeps one entry per CDR3 protein. This table has some 120,000 distinct CDR3 sequences, around 48% appearing once. The receptor comes from a human donor in good health, serving as a control. V gene TRBV25-1 combines with J gene TRBJ2-1, with no clear D. Sequenced: sorted CD4+, CD8+, or CD8+CD57+ T cells (not recorded which) from PBMCs. CDR3 sequence reads: CASSEVPHNEQFF. DNA for the CDR3: TGTGCCAGCAGTGAGGTCCCCCACAATGAGCAGTTCTTC.